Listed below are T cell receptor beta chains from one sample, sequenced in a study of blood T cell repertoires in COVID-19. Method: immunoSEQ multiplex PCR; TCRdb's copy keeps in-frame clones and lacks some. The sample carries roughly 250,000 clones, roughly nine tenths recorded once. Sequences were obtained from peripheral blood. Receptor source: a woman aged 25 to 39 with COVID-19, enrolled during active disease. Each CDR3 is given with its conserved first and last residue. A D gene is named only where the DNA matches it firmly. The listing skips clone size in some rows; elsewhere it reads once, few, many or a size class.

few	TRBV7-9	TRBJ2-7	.	TGTGCCAGCAGCTCTCCAGCGGCCTACGAGCAGTACTTC	CASSSPAAYEQYF
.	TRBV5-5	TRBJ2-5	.	TGTGCCAGCAGGCAGGCCGGGGAAGAGACCCAGTACTTC	CASRQAGEETQYF
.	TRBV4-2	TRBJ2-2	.	TGTGCCAGCAGCCAAGGACAAGGAACCGGGGAGCTGTTTTTT	CASSQGQGTGELFF
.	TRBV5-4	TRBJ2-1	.	TGTGCCAGCAGCTTGCGGCTAGAATACAATGAGCAGTTCTTC	CASSLRLEYNEQFF
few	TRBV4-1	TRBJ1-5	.	TGCGCCAGCAGCCAGTCCAGGGTTAGCAATCAGCCCCAGCATTTT	CASSQSRVSNQPQHF
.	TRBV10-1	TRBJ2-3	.	TGCGCCAGCAGTGAGTTCCCCACGGGGGGCTTGGCAGATACGCAGTATTTT	CASSEFPTGGLADTQYF
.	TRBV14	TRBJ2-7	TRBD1	TGTGCCAGCAGCCAAGTGGGGACAGGAGTGATTTCAATGTACCAACTTTCCTACGAGCAGTACTTC	CASSQVGTGVISMYQLSYEQYF
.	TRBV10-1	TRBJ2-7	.	TGCGCCAGCAGTGAGCTAACAGGGTTGGCCGAGCAGTACTTC	CASSELTGLAEQYF
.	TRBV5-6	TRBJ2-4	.	TGTGCCAGCAGCTTGGCCAGGGTGGATCGCGTTCAGTACTTC	CASSLARVDRVQYF
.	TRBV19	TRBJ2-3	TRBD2	TGTGCCAGTAGTAATCCGGGACTAGATTATCACGCGCAGTATTTT	CASSNPGLDYHAQYF
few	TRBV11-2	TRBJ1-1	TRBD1	TGTGCCAGCAGCTATGGGACAGGGGGTCGGACTGAAGCTTTCTTT	CASSYGTGGRTEAFF
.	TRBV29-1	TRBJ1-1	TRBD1	TGCAGCGTCGGACAGGGCGCTGAAGCTTTCTTT	CSVGQGAEAFF
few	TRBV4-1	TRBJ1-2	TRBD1	TGCGCCAGCAACCAAGTGGACCAGGGGGACTATGGCTACACCTTC	CASNQVDQGDYGYTF
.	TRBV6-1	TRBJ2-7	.	TGTGCCAGCAGTGCACACGGAGGGGGGGAGAGCTCCTACGAGCAGTACTTC	CASSAHGGGESSYEQYF
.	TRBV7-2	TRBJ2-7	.	TGTGCCAGCAGAATGACGCGGGACCCCTCCTACGAGCAGTACTTC	CASRMTRDPSYEQYF
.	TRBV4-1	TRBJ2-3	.	TGCGCCAGCAGCCTACGAAGGGGAGATACGCAGTATTTT	CASSLRRGDTQYF
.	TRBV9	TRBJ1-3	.	TGTGCCAGCAGCGTGCAGGACAGCCGACACTCTGGAAACACCATATATTTT	CASSVQDSRHSGNTIYF
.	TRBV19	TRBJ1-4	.	TGTGCCAGTAGTTTGACAGCCCTTTATGAAAAACTGTTTTTT	CASSLTALYEKLFF
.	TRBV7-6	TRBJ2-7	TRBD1	TGTGCCAGCAGCTACCGACAGGGATTCTACTACGAGCAGTACTTC	CASSYRQGFYYEQYF
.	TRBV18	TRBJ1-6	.	TGTGCCAGCTCCCCGGGGAGAGGTCATAATTCACCCCTCCACTTT	CASSPGRGHNSPLHF
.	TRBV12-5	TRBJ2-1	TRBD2	TGTGCTAGTGGACCACTAGCGGGGGGGATGGGTGAGCAGTTCTTC	CASGPLAGGMGEQFF
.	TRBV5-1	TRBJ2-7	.	TGCGCCAGCAGCTCTTCCCGGTCTCCCTACGAGCAGTACTTC	CASSSSRSPYEQYF
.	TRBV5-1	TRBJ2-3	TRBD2	TGCGCCAGCAGCCTGGCCGGGGTTGGCGGGGGGACAGATACGCAGTATTTT	CASSLAGVGGGTDTQYF
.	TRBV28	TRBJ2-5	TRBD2	TGTGCCAGCAGTTTGACCGGGACTAGCAGCGAGACCCAGTACTTC	CASSLTGTSSETQYF
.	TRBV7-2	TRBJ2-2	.	TGTGCCAGCAGCCCGGGGCGGGGGCGGAACACCGGGGAGCTGTTTTTT	CASSPGRGRNTGELFF
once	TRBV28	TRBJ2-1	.	TGTGCCAGCAGTTTGGGGGGACTCGTCTACAATGAGCAGTTCTTC	CASSLGGLVYNEQFF
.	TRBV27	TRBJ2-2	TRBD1	TGTGCCAGCAGAGTGACAGGGATCAACACCGGGGAGCTGTTTTTT	CASRVTGINTGELFF
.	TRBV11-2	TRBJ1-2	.	TGTGCCAGCAGCTTACAATACCTATCGGACTATGGCTACACCTTC	CASSLQYLSDYGYTF
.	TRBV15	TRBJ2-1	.	TGTGCCACCAGTCCGGGACTGGATAATGAGCAGTTCTTC	CATSPGLDNEQFF
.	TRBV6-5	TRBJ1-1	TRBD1	TGTGCCAGCAGGATTCAGGGGGCTGGAACTGAAGCTTTCTTT	CASRIQGAGTEAFF
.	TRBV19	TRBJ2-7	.	TGTGCCAGTAGCCCTGGACAGAGAAGTTCCTACGAGCAGTACTTC	CASSPGQRSSYEQYF
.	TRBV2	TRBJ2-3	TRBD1	TGTGCCAGCAGTATCCATGGGGGACAGCTAACCACAGATACGCAGTATTTT	CASSIHGGQLTTDTQYF
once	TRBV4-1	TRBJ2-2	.	TGCGCCAGCAGCCCACGGGGGGGACAGGGCACCGGGGAGCTGTTTTTT	CASSPRGGQGTGELFF
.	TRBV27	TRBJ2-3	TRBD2	TGTGCCAGCAGTTTCCTAGCGGGGGGGCCAGATACGCAGTATTTT	CASSFLAGGPDTQYF
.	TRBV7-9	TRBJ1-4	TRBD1	TGTGCCAGCAGCCCCCACAGGGGAGGACTGTTTTTT	CASSPHRGGLFF
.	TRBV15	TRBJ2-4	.	TGTGCCACCAGGACCCTTTCCGTGGGAGAGGAAGGGATTCAGTACTTC	CATRTLSVGEEGIQYF
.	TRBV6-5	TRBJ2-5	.	TGTGCCAGCAGTTCCCGACACGGGGGAGGGACCCAGTACTTC	CASSSRHGGGTQYF
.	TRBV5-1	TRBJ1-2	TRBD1	TGCGCCAGCAGTCTTCGGCAGGGGGCTCCGGGCTACACCTTC	CASSLRQGAPGYTF
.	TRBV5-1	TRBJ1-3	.	TGCGCCAGCAGGGACACTTACTCTGGAAACACCATATATTTT	CASRDTYSGNTIYF
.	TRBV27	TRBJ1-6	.	TGTGCCAGCAGTTTATGGAGGAGTAATTCACCCCTCCACTTT	CASSLWRSNSPLHF
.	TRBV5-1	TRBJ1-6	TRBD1	TGCGCCAGCAGGTTAGACAGGGGGCTTTCACCCCTCCACTTT	CASRLDRGLSPLHF
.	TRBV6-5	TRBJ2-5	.	TGTGCCAGCAGTCCGAGAGGGCGGTTGGAGACCCAGTACTTC	CASSPRGRLETQYF
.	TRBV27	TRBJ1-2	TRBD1	TGTGCCAGCAGTCCAACAGGGGGCGGCTACACCTTC	CASSPTGGGYTF
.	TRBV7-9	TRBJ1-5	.	TGTGCCAGCAGCGCTCCCGGCACAGATGATCAGCCCCAGCATTTT	CASSAPGTDDQPQHF
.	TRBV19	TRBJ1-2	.	TGTGCCAGTAGTATAGGACAGCCCTATGGCTACACCTTC	CASSIGQPYGYTF
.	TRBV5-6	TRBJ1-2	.	TGTGCCAGCAGCTTGGCAGGGGATCATAACTATGGCTACACCTTC	CASSLAGDHNYGYTF
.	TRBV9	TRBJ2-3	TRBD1	TGTGCCAGCAGCGGCGGACAGGGATCCACAGATACGCAGTATTTT	CASSGGQGSTDTQYF
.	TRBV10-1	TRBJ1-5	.	TGCGCCAGCCCCTGGGGGGGCATTAGCAATCAGCCCCAGCATTTT	CASPWGGISNQPQHF
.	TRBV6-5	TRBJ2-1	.	TGTGCCAGCACCACCGTTCGACAGGGAGGCAATGAGCAGTTCTTC	CASTTVRQGGNEQFF
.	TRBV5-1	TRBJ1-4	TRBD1	TGCGCCAGCAGCCCAGACAGGGGGTCGAGTGATGGTGAAAAACTGTTTTTT	CASSPDRGSSDGEKLFF
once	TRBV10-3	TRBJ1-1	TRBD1	TGTGCCATTTCTCCAGGGGGCCGGAGCACTGAAGCTTTCTTT	CAISPGGRSTEAFF
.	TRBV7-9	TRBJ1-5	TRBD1	TGTGCCAGCAGCGCGACAGGGGGGAGCAATCAGCCCCAGCATTTT	CASSATGGSNQPQHF
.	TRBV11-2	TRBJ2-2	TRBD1	TGTGCCAGCAGCTTAGAGTGGGGACAGGGGTACACCGGGGAGCTGTTTTTT	CASSLEWGQGYTGELFF
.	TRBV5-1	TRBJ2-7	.	TGCGCCAGCAGCTTGGCAGTAGGCGGTTACGAGCAGTACTTC	CASSLAVGGYEQYF
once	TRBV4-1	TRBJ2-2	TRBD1	TGCGCCAGCAGTTCCGGGACAGGGGGGTTTGGCACCGGGGAGCTGTTTTTT	CASSSGTGGFGTGELFF